This T cell receptor (beta chain) was sequenced for a study of T cell responses to AZD1222 COVID-19 vaccine. Findings and limits, study-wide: In the spike-specific TCR repertoire, nearly half reportedly target unmutated variant regions. Two AZD1222 doses significantly raised spike-specific TCR breadth and depth over controls.

Profiled with immunoSEQ multiplex PCR; TCRdb holds only in-frame clones, not every one. The sample contains under 150,000 clones, 70% to 90% of which appear only once. Notes on this clone: As yet, its antigen is unknown.

V lost 2 bases, J lost 7 bases, and 8 bases stayed unmatched. Germline values: CDR1 MNHNS, CDR2 SASEGT. The CDR3 is made up of 15 amino acids. V is TRBV6-1 and J is TRBJ1-5; 7 bases agree with TRBD1. The input for sequencing was peripheral blood, taken on day 0 of AZD1222 vaccination. This clonotype originated in an adult in good health. The CDR3 spells CASSEPGGGHQPQHF. The CDR3 DNA reads as TGTGCCAGCAGTGAACCAGGGGGGGGGCACCAGCCCCAGCATTTT.